This T cell receptor (beta chain) was retrieved from a study of T and B cells in COVID-19 patients. TRB was amplified from approximately 250-480 ng of blood genomic DNA. CDR1 SQVTM and CDR2 ANQGSEA come from the germline V gene. The CDR3 is made up of 16 amino acids. With V trimmed by 4 bases and J by 2 bases, 6 bases remained unmatched. TRB rearrangements were amplified by multiplex PCR with BIOMED2 TRB-A/B primers. One entry per CDR3 protein, called by TCRdb with MiXCR from the multiplex PCR reads. The sample consists of over 10,000 distinct CDR3 sequences, approximately 24% of them appearing once. A single count supports this clonotype.

The V and J genes are TRBV29-1 and TRBJ2-3; 13 positions match TRBD2. The sequence came from a human donor who had recovered from COVID-19. The specimen was blood. CDR3 loop: CSVGPGLAGLTDTQYF. DNA for the CDR3: TGCAGCGTTGGACCGGGACTAGCGGGGCTCACAGATACGCAGTATTTT.